The next 5 T cell receptor beta chains were all read from a single sample in a study of response to subunit inactivated influenza vaccine. TCRdb reprocessed the RT-PCR reads with MiXCR, giving one entry per CDR3 protein. Counted here are approximately 520,000 distinct CDR3 sequences, 15% to 20% occurring once; the ten biggest clones make up 3% to 3.5%. The sequencing used CD4+ T cells sorted from PBMCs, collected roughly 24 months after vaccination. Receptors originate from a man between 50 and 69 years old who received an inactivated influenza vaccine.

The chain couples TRBV4-1 to TRBJ1-6, with D hard to call. There are 17 residues in the CDR3. The ends were cut back, 3 bases at V and 1 base at J, with 13 bases in the middle. Germline V gene data show CDR1 as MGHRA and CDR2 as YSYEKL. CDR3 sequence: CASSQTHFGSYNSPLHF. CDR3 bases: TGCGCCAGCAGCCAGACCCACTTCGGTTCCTATAATTCACCCCTCCACTTT.

In DNA, the CDR3 is TGTGCCAGCAGTCCCCCCCCTGGGACAGGACAGACCCAGTACTTC. Amino acids: CASSPPPGTGQTQYF. The genes are TRBV27 and TRBJ2-5; 8 positions agree with TRBD1. The V segment lost 5 bases and the J segment 6 bases; nucleotides outside the gene matches: 11. The germline gives CDR1 MNHEY, CDR2 SMNVEV (reference sequence). This CDR3 spans 15 amino acids.

This chain connects TRBV18 to TRBJ1-4, with D unresolved. The CDR3 covers 13 residues. Trimming left V 3 bases short and J 5 bases short, with 7 bases between. Germline lookup yields CDR1 KGHSH and CDR2 LQKENI. The CDR3 coding sequence is TGTGCCAGCTCACCTCCGAACAATGAAAAACTGTTTTTT. It yields the protein CASSPPNNEKLFF.

This chain connects TRBV5-4 to TRBJ2-7; D possibly uses TRBD1 or TRBD2 (5 bases each). The CDR3 spans 15 residues. V was clipped by 4 bases and J by 2 bases, with 16 bases between them. Germline CDR1 reads SGHNT; CDR2 reads YYREEE (reference sequence). The CDR3 protein is CASSRPGWGTYEQYF. As DNA, the CDR3 is TGTGCCAGCAGCCGACCGGGATGGGGGACCTACGAGCAGTACTTC.

This clonotype has ten or more counts. This chain joins TRBV10-3 and TRBJ2-5; D gene unclear. Deletions cut 0 bases from V and 4 bases from J, with 6 bases between. Germline lookup yields CDR1 ENHRY and CDR2 SYGVKD. The length of the CDR3 is 13 residues. The CDR3 bases are TGTGCCATCAGTGAGTCGACACGAGAGACCCAGTACTTC. This encodes CAISESTRETQYF.